The 8 T cell receptor beta chains in this list originate from one sample, sequenced in a study of T-cell reconstitution after alpha-beta-depleted transplantation in children. Unique molecular identifiers were used to barcode this TCRbeta library. TCRdb re-derived calls from the PCR reads in MiXCR, one entry per CDR3 protein. The data hold 200,000 to 250,000 distinct CDR3 sequences, with roughly 9% observed a single time. The sequencing here drew on PBMCs from the stem cell graft donor, taken from the stem cell graft. These receptors all stem from a human donor who donated a stem cell graft to a child with acute lymphoblastic leukemia.

This clonotype was counted only a few times. The J gene is TRBJ1-6, the V gene TRBV27; a weak D match, TRBD1 (5 bases). The CDR3 length is 14 residues. Trimming removed 1 base from V and 10 bases from J, with 11 bases in between. Germline assignment: CDR1 MNHEY and CDR2 SMNVEV (reference sequence). In DNA form, the CDR3 reads TGTGCCAGCAGTTTATTAGGGGAGCGGTCACCCCTCCACTTT. It specifies CASSLLGERSPLHF.

There are a few counts of this clonotype. CDR3 region: CASRLDREGYTF. The CDR3 coding sequence is TGTGCCAGCAGGCTGGACAGGGAAGGCTACACCTTC. The chain recombines TRBV12-3 or TRBV12-4 with TRBJ1-2; 8 positions agree with TRBD1. The V segment lost 6 bases and the J segment 8 bases; nucleotides outside the gene matches: 5. This CDR3 has 12 residues.

There are many counts of this clonotype. The chain is built from TRBV27 and TRBJ1-4, with a tentative D call TRBD1 (6 bases). Germline loops: CDR1 MNHEY, CDR2 SMNVEV (reference sequence). The CDR3 is made up of 18 amino acids. V shed 1 base and J shed 8 bases, with 23 bases lying between them. The CDR3 nucleotides are TGTGCCAGCAGTTTATTTAGGGGCCCAACAGGGAGACACGAAAAACTGTTTTTT. Its protein product is CASSLFRGPTGRHEKLFF.

By proportion, this clonotype is medium-sized (0.01 to 0.1%). The chain employs TRBV28 and TRBJ2-7; a weak D match, TRBD1 (5 bases). The germline V and J ends were trimmed by 3 bases and 6 bases, with 6 bases remaining between them. The CDR3 runs to 11 residues. Germline-derived CDR1 and CDR2 are MDHEN and SYDVKM. DNA of the CDR3: TGTGCCAGCAGTTTGGGGCTCGAGCAGTACTTC. This encodes CASSLGLEQYF.

The chain links TRBV11-2 to TRBJ1-3; 12 bases map to TRBD1. Germline loops: CDR1 SGHAT, CDR2 FQNNGV. There are 18 residues in the CDR3. Trimming removed 5 bases from V and 2 bases from J; junction bases left unmatched: 10. The CDR3 nucleotides read TGTGCCAGCAGCCCCGGGACAGGGGGCCTTGGTGCTGGAAACACCATATATTTT. Protein sequence: CASSPGTGGLGAGNTIYF.

This clonotype has just a few counts. V is TRBV5-1 and J is TRBJ2-5; tentative D call: TRBD2 (5 bases). Trimming removed 2 bases from V and 4 bases from J, with 6 bases in between. Germline CDR1 and CDR2: SGHRS and YFSETQ. The CDR3 totals 12 residues. The CDR3 is CASSFEGETQYF. CDR3 nucleotide sequence: TGCGCCAGCAGCTTTGAGGGAGAGACCCAGTACTTC.

This clonotype showed up many times. The rearrangement uses TRBV18 and TRBJ2-7; TRBD2 matches at 8 bases. The CDR3 loop spans 14 amino acids. Germline V gene sequence: CDR1 KGHSH, CDR2 LQKENI. Losses at the gene ends were 5 bases for V and 2 bases for J; bases not matched to a gene: 5. CDR3 loop: CASSIPGLAYEQYF. The CDR3, as DNA: TGTGCCAGCTCAATCCCGGGACTAGCCTACGAGCAGTACTTC.

This clonotype was found a few times. The chain links TRBV9 to TRBJ2-3; D is unresolved. The CDR3 is made up of 14 amino acids. Germline V gene lookup returns CDR1 SGDLS and CDR2 YYNGEE. The V and J ends lost 0 bases and 1 base respectively, with 6 bases between them. The CDR3 spells CASSVGQGTDTQYF. The CDR3 nucleotides read TGTGCCAGCAGCGTAGGGCAGGGCACAGATACGCAGTATTTT. Supplemented by reference TRBV9 and TRBJ2-3, the full variable domain reads DSGVTQTPKHLITATGQRVTLRCSPRSGDLSVYWYQQSLDQGLQFLIQYYNGEERAKGNILERFSAQQFPDLHSELNLSSLELGDSALYFCASSVGQGTDTQYFGPGTRLTVL.